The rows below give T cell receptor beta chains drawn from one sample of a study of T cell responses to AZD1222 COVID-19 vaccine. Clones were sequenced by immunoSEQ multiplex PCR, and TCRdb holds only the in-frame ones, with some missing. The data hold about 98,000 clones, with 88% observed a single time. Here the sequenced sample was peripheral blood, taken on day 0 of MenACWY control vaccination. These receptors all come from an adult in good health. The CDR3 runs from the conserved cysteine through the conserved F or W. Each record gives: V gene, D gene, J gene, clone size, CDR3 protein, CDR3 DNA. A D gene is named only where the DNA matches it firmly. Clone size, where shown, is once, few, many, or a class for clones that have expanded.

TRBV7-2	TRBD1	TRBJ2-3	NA	CASSFGQGADTQYF	TGTGCCAGCAGCTTCGGACAGGGGGCAGATACGCAGTATTTT
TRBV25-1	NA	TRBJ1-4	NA	CASSRGITTNEKLFF	TGTGCCAGCAGTAGAGGGATCACAACTAATGAAAAACTGTTTTTT
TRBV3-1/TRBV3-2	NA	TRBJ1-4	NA	CASSQVLSEKLFF	TGTGCCAGCAGCCAAGTGCTCTCCGAAAAACTGTTTTTT
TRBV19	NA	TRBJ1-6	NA	CASSPSAGADSPLHF	TGTGCCAGTAGCCCCTCGGCGGGGGCGGATTCACCCCTCCACTTT
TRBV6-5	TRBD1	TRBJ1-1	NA	CASSTRDSLGAFF	TGTGCCAGCAGTACCCGGGACAGCTTGGGAGCTTTCTTT
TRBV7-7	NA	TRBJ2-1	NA	CASSTGTAGYNEQFF	TGTGCCAGCAGCACCGGGACCGCCGGCTACAATGAGCAGTTCTTC
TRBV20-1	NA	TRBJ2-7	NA	CSASRGYEQYF	TGCAGTGCTAGTAGGGGTTACGAGCAGTACTTC
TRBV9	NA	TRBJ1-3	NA	CASSVAGLNSGNTIYF	TGTGCCAGCAGCGTAGCTGGGCTGAACTCTGGAAACACCATATATTTT
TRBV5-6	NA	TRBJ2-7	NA	CASSFGPDTYEQYF	TGTGCCAGCAGCTTCGGCCCCGATACCTACGAGCAGTACTTC
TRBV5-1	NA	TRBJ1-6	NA	CASSLSGLDNSPLHF	TGCGCCAGCAGCTTATCGGGCCTCGATAATTCACCCCTCCACTTT
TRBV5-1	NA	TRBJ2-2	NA	CASRREYGTGELFF	TGCGCCAGCCGTAGGGAGTATGGCACCGGGGAGCTGTTTTTT
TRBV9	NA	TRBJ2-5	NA	CASSVRQDQETQYF	TGTGCCAGCAGCGTAAGGCAAGATCAAGAGACCCAGTACTTC
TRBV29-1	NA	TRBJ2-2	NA	CSVGVGANTGELFF	TGCAGCGTGGGGGTGGGGGCCAACACCGGGGAGCTGTTTTTT
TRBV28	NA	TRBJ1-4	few	CASDTAPGRKLFF	TGTGCCAGCGACACAGCCCCAGGGCGAAAACTGTTTTTT
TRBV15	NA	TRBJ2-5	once	CATSSAVKETQYF	TGTGCCACCAGCAGCGCAGTAAAAGAGACCCAGTACTTC
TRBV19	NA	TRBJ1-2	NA	CASSTTLLGYTF	TGTGCCAGTAGTACGACACTACTCGGCTACACCTTC
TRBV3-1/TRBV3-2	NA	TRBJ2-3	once	CASSPTRTDTQYF	TGTGCCAGCAGCCCAACTAGAACAGATACGCAGTATTTT
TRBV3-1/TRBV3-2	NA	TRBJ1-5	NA	CASSQDRNQPQHF	TGTGCCAGCAGCCAAGACAGAAATCAGCCCCAGCATTTT
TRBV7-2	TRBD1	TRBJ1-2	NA	CASSLTRGQDYGYTF	TGTGCCAGCAGCTTGACCAGGGGGCAGGACTATGGCTACACCTTC
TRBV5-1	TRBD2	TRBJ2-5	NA	CASSLGLAAQETQYF	TGCGCCAGCAGCTTGGGGCTAGCGGCCCAAGAGACCCAGTACTTC
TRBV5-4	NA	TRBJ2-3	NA	CASSFRTDATDTQYF	TGTGCCAGCAGCTTTAGGACGGATGCTACAGATACGCAGTATTTT
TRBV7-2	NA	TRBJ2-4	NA	CASSLDGQLVGIQYF	TGTGCCAGCAGCTTAGACGGACAGCTAGTGGGGATTCAGTACTTC
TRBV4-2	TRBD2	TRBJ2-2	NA	CASSPQASGGSNTGELFF	TGTGCCAGCAGCCCACAGGCTAGCGGGGGGTCGAACACCGGGGAGCTGTTTTTT
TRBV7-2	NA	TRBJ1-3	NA	CASRRDQGSGNTIYF	TGTGCCAGCAGACGCGATCAGGGGTCTGGAAACACCATATATTTT
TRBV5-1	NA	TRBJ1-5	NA	CASSLDNRNQPQHF	TGCGCCAGCAGCTTAGACAATCGGAATCAGCCCCAGCATTTT
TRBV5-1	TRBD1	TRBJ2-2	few	CASSWGQGITGELFF	TGCGCCAGCAGCTGGGGACAGGGGATCACCGGGGAGCTGTTTTTT
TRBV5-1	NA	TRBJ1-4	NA	CASSLARDPTNEKLFF	TGCGCCAGCAGCTTGGCCAGGGACCCAACTAATGAAAAACTGTTTTTT
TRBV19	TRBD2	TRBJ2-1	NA	CASSIDLGSGGRSGQFF	TGTGCCAGTAGTATAGATCTGGGGAGCGGGGGACGAAGTGGGCAGTTCTTC
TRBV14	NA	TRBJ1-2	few	CASSQVSSSGYTF	TGTGCCAGCAGCCAAGTCTCCTCGTCGGGCTACACCTTC
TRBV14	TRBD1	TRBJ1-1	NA	CASSQQGTGTEAFF	TGTGCCAGCAGCCAACAGGGGACAGGGACTGAAGCTTTCTTT
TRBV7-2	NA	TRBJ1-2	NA	CASSLEVQADYGYTF	TGTGCCAGCAGCCTAGAAGTACAGGCAGACTATGGCTACACCTTC
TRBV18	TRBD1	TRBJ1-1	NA	CASSPLGAGGHTEAFF	TGTGCCAGCTCACCCTTAGGCGCAGGGGGTCACACTGAAGCTTTCTTT
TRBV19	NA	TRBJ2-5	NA	CASSITSGNRGETQYF	TGTGCCAGTAGTATAACATCCGGGAATCGAGGAGAGACCCAGTACTTC
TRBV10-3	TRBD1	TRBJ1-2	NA	CATRDRDYGYTF	TGTGCCACCCGGGACAGGGACTATGGCTACACCTTC
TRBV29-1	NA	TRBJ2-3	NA	CSVRIGGGTDTQYF	TGCAGCGTCCGAATAGGTGGGGGCACAGATACGCAGTATTTT
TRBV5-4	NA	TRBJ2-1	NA	CASSPGVENEQFF	TGTGCCAGCAGTCCCGGGGTCGAGAATGAGCAGTTCTTC
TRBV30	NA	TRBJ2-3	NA	CALASLALDTQYF	TGTGCCTTAGCTAGTTTGGCGTTGGATACGCAGTATTTT
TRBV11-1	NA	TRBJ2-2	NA	CASSRRQPGELFF	TGTGCCAGCAGCCGCAGACAGCCCGGGGAGCTGTTTTTT
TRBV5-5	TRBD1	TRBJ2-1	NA	CASSRIGTGQNNEQFF	TGTGCCAGCAGCAGGATAGGGACAGGACAGAACAATGAGCAGTTCTTC
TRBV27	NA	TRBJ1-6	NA	CASRPNSYNSPLHF	TGTGCCAGCAGACCAAACTCCTATAATTCACCCCTCCACTTT
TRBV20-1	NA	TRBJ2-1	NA	CSASSPNEQFF	TGCAGTGCTAGTTCCCCGAATGAGCAGTTCTTC
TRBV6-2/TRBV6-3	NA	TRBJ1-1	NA	CASSQEQGHTEAFF	TGTGCCAGCAGCCAAGAGCAGGGACACACTGAAGCTTTCTTT
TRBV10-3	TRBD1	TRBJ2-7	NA	CAISPGQDYEQYF	TGTGCCATCAGCCCGGGACAGGACTACGAGCAGTACTTC
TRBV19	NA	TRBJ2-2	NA	CASSMGQANTGELFF	TGTGCCAGTAGTATGGGGCAGGCGAACACCGGGGAGCTGTTTTTT
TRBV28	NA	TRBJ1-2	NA	CASSSPGVANYGYTF	TGTGCCAGCAGCTCTCCGGGAGTCGCTAACTATGGCTACACCTTC
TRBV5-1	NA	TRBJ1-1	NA	CASSLAQGVNTEAFF	TGCGCCAGCAGCTTGGCCCAGGGAGTGAACACTGAAGCTTTCTTT
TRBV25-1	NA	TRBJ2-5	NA	CASSDPQGGETQYF	TGTGCCAGCAGTGACCCCCAGGGAGGAGAGACCCAGTACTTC
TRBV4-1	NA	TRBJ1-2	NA	CASSQGLRWGIGQNYGYTF	TGCGCCAGCAGCCAAGGATTAAGGTGGGGCATTGGACAGAACTATGGCTACACCTTC
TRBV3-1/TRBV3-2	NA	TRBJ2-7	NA	CASSQGARSYEQYF	TGTGCCAGCAGCCAAGGGGCGCGTTCCTACGAGCAGTACTTC